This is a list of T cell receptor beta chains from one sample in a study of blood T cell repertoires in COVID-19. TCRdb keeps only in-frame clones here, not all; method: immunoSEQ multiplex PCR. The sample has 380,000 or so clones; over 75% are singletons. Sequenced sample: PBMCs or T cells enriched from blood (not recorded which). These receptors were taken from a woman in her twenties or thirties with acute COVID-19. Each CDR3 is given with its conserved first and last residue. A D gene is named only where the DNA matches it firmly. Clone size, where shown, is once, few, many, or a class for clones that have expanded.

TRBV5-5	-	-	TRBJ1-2	CASSLGHGGVYGYTF	TGTGCCAGCAGCTTGGGCCATGGGGGCGTGTATGGCTACACCTTC
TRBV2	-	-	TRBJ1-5	CASSLEVGRGYQPQHF	TGTGCCAGCTCTTTGGAGGTAGGGCGGGGATATCAGCCCCAGCATTTT
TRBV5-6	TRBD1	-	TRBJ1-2	CASSVPYRGSYGYTF	TGTGCCAGCAGCGTACCGTACAGGGGTAGCTATGGCTACACCTTC
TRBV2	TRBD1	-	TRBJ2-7	CASSPDRVSHEQYF	TGTGCCAGCAGTCCGGACAGGGTTAGCCACGAGCAGTACTTC
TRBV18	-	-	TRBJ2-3	CASSPPVTKSTDTQYF	TGTGCCAGCTCACCGCCAGTTACGAAAAGCACAGATACGCAGTATTTT
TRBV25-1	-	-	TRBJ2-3	CASSLAGGTDTQYF	TGTGCCAGCAGCCTAGCTGGGGGCACAGATACGCAGTATTTT
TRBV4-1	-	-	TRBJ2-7	CASSQELGMTYEQYF	TGCGCCAGCAGCCAAGAGTTGGGCATGACCTACGAGCAGTACTTC
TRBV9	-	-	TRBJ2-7	CASSVSGGNEQYF	TGTGCCAGCAGCGTGAGTGGAGGGAACGAGCAGTACTTC
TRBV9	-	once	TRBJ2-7	CASSVDPDRRSEQYF	TGTGCCAGCAGCGTAGATCCGGACAGAAGAAGCGAGCAGTACTTC
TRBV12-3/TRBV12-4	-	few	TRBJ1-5	CASSGHGVQPQHF	TGTGCCAGCAGCGGACACGGTGTTCAGCCCCAGCATTTT
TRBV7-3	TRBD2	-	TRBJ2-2	CASSSWDYAGANTGELFF	TGTGCCAGCAGCTCCTGGGACTATGCGGGAGCGAACACCGGGGAGCTGTTTTTT
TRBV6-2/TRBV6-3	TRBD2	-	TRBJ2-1	CASSSPGTTYNEQFF	TGTGCCAGCAGTTCCCCCGGGACTACCTACAATGAGCAGTTCTTC
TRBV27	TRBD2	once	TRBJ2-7	CASSFSGLSYEQYF	TGTGCCAGCAGTTTTAGCGGGCTTTCCTACGAGCAGTACTTC
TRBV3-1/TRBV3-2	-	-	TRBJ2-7	CASSPSLGGREQYF	TGTGCCAGCAGCCCTTCCTTGGGGGGGCGCGAGCAGTACTTC
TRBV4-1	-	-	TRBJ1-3	CASSRTEGSGNTIYF	TGCGCCAGCAGCCGCACCGAGGGCTCTGGAAACACCATATATTTT
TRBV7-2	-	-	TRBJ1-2	CASSPRQISYGYTF	TGTGCCAGCAGCCCTAGACAGATTTCCTATGGCTACACCTTC
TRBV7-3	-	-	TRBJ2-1	CASSLVGSSYNEQFF	TGTGCCAGCAGCTTAGTAGGGAGCTCCTACAATGAGCAGTTCTTC
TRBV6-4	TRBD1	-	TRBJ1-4	CASSKYRDRGVLGNEKLFF	TGTGCCAGCAGCAAGTACCGGGACAGGGGAGTTCTGGGTAATGAAAAACTGTTTTTT
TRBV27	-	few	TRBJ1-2	CASSRVKAGGYGYTF	TGTGCCAGCAGTCGTGTTAAGGCGGGGGGCTATGGCTACACCTTC
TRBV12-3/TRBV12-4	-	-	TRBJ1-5	CASSTSNQPQHF	TGTGCCAGCAGCACTTCCAATCAGCCCCAGCATTTT
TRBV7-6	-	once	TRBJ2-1	CASSFGNYNEQFF	TGTGCCAGCAGCTTCGGGAACTACAATGAGCAGTTCTTC
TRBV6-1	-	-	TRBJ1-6	CASREDRSSPLHF	TGTGCCAGCAGGGAAGACAGGTCGTCACCCCTCCACTTT
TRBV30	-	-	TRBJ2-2	CAWKSGNTGELFF	TGTGCCTGGAAAAGCGGGAACACCGGGGAGCTGTTTTTT
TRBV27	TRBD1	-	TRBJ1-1	CASSLGTVKGNTEAFF	TGTGCCAGCAGTCTCGGGACAGTTAAGGGGAACACTGAAGCTTTCTTT
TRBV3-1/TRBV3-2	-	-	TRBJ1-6	CASSQGQVNSPLHF	TGTGCCAGCAGCCAAGGACAGGTGAATTCACCCCTCCACTTT
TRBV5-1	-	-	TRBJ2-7	CASSYGDSAYEQYF	TGCGCCAGCAGCTATGGGGACTCAGCCTACGAGCAGTACTTC
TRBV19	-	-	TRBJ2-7	CASSMTQGGYEQYF	TGTGCCAGTAGTATGACCCAGGGTGGGTACGAGCAGTACTTC
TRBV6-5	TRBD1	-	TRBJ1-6	CASSRGTEYNSPLHF	TGTGCCAGCAGCCGGGGGACAGAATATAATTCACCCCTCCACTTT
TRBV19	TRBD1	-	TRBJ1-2	CASSPLTGPYNYGYTF	TGTGCCAGTAGTCCCCTGACAGGGCCGTATAACTATGGCTACACCTTC
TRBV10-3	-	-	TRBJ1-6	CAIKGDYNSPLHF	TGTGCCATCAAGGGAGATTATAATTCACCCCTCCACTTT
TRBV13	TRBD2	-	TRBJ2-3	CASSPPTQLAGVTDTQYF	TGTGCCAGCAGCCCGCCAACCCAACTAGCGGGGGTCACAGATACGCAGTATTTT
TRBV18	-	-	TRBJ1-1	CASSPQGMNTEAFF	TGTGCCAGCTCACCGCAGGGGATGAACACTGAAGCTTTCTTT
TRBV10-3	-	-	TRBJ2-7	CAISDLRYEQYF	TGTGCCATCAGTGATTTGCGCTACGAGCAGTACTTC
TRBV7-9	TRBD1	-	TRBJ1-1	CASSLGGRGHTEAFF	TGTGCCAGCAGCTTAGGGGGCAGGGGGCACACTGAAGCTTTCTTT
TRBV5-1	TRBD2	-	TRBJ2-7	CASSPGGGPYEQYF	TGCGCCAGCAGCCCGGGAGGGGGGCCATACGAGCAGTACTTC
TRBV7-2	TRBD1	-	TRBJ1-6	CASSLAGGFSPLHF	TGTGCCAGCAGCTTAGCAGGGGGCTTCTCACCCCTCCACTTT
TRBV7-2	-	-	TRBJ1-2	CASSSLGAEYGYTF	TGTGCCAGCAGCTCCCTGGGAGCGGAATATGGCTACACCTTC
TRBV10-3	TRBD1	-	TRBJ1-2	CAISAGTEANYGYTF	TGTGCCATCAGCGCCGGGACAGAAGCTAACTATGGCTACACCTTC
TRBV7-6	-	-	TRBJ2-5	CASSLVGGGATGVRETQYF	TGTGCCAGCAGCTTAGTAGGGGGAGGGGCGACAGGGGTTCGAGAGACCCAGTACTTC
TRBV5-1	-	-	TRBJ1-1	CASSSGSEAFF	TGCGCCAGCAGTAGTGGGAGTGAAGCTTTCTTT
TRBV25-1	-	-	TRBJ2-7	CASGDNYYEQYF	TGTGCCAGTGGGGACAATTACTACGAGCAGTACTTC
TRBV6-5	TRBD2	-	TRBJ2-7	CASSYGLAGVRDEQYF	TGTGCCAGCAGTTACGGACTAGCGGGGGTTCGGGACGAGCAGTACTTC
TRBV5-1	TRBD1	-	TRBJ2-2	CASSQRQGSNTGELFF	TGCGCCAGCAGCCAAAGACAGGGATCGAACACCGGGGAGCTGTTTTTT
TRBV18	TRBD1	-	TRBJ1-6	CASSPPRQGVDSPLHF	TGTGCCAGCTCACCACCGCGACAGGGGGTGGATTCACCCCTCCACTTT
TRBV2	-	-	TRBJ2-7	CASSEPRGAHYEQYF	TGTGCCAGCAGTGAACCTCGCGGGGCCCACTACGAGCAGTACTTC
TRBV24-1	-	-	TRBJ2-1	CATSDPSGTPNEQFF	TGTGCCACCAGTGATCCATCCGGGACTCCTAATGAGCAGTTCTTC
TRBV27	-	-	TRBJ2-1	CASSPIGSYNEQFF	TGTGCCAGCAGTCCCATCGGCTCCTACAATGAGCAGTTCTTC
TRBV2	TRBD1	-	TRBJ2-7	CASKEQGAVYEQYF	TGTGCCAGCAAAGAACAGGGGGCTGTCTACGAGCAGTACTTC
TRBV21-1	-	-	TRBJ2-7	CASSKEGSPFVREQYF	TGTGCCAGCAGCAAAGAGGGGTCCCCTTTTGTGAGGGAGCAGTACTTC
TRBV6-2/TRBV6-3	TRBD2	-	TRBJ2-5	CASSLTLSGGVETQYF	TGTGCCAGCAGCCTAACACTTAGCGGGGGGGTTGAGACCCAGTACTTC